A selection of T cell receptor beta chains follows, all from one sample in a study of shared clonotypes between healthy human individuals. TCRdb keeps only in-frame clones here, not all; method: immunoSEQ multiplex PCR. The data hold 400,000 to 600,000 clones, with roughly 83% observed a single time. Input material: PBMCs. The receptors come from a woman in her 40s in good health. Some clones in this sample may be carry-over from other donors' samples. The CDR3 runs from the conserved cysteine through the conserved F or W. The order of the fields is D gene, V gene, J gene, clone size, CDR3 protein, CDR3 DNA. The D gene is left open where the match is weak. Clone size appears in some rows only: once, few, many, or a class for an expanded clone.

>NA|TRBV7-9|TRBJ1-1|NA
CASSWGPQDLNTEAFF
TGTGCCAGCAGCTGGGGCCCACAAGATCTGAACACTGAAGCTTTCTTT
>NA|TRBV2|TRBJ1-5|NA
CASSLTPPGANQPQHF
TGTGCCAGCAGCCTAACCCCACCGGGGGCAAACCAGCCCCAGCATTTT
>TRBD1|TRBV10-3|TRBJ1-4|NA
CAIRAELTGVELFF
TGTGCCATCAGAGCAGAACTTACAGGGGTCGAACTGTTTTTT
>NA|TRBV10-3|TRBJ1-2|NA
CAISSSGTSYGYTF
TGTGCCATCAGTTCCTCCGGGACAAGCTATGGCTACACCTTC
>TRBD2|TRBV5-4|TRBJ2-3|NA
CASSARVAGEGDTQYF
TGTGCCAGCAGCGCGCGAGTGGCGGGAGAGGGAGATACGCAGTATTTT
>TRBD1|TRBV11-2|TRBJ2-2|NA
CASSSWTGANTGELFF
TGTGCCAGCAGCTCCTGGACAGGGGCTAACACCGGGGAGCTGTTTTTT
>NA|TRBV6-1|TRBJ1-4|NA
CASSEGNGGWFATNEKLFF
TGTGCCAGCAGTGAAGGGAATGGAGGGTGGTTTGCAACTAATGAAAAACTGTTTTTT
>NA|TRBV21-1|TRBJ2-7|NA
CASSKRSGGWEQYF
TGTGCCAGCAGCAAAAGGTCAGGGGGGTGGGAGCAGTACTTC
>NA|TRBV21-1|TRBJ1-2|NA
CASSTPSRKGGYTF
TGTGCCAGCAGCACCCCTTCTAGGAAGGGTGGCTACACCTTC
>NA|TRBV6-1|TRBJ1-1|NA
CASRGAGAWAEAFF
TGTGCCAGCAGGGGGGCAGGGGCTTGGGCTGAAGCTTTCTTT
>TRBD2|TRBV25-1|TRBJ2-3|few
CASSYFSGKTDTQYF
TGTGCCAGCAGTTACTTTAGCGGGAAGACAGATACGCAGTATTTT
>TRBD1|TRBV4-1|TRBJ2-3|NA
CASSPHPTGESYTDTQYF
TGCGCCAGCAGCCCTCACCCGACAGGGGAGAGCTACACAGATACGCAGTATTTT
>NA|TRBV19|TRBJ1-1|NA
CASSIESGETEAFF
TGTGCCAGTAGTATAGAATCGGGCGAGACTGAAGCTTTCTTT
>TRBD2|TRBV5-4|TRBJ2-1|few
CASSPGLANYNEQFF
TGTGCCAGCAGCCCGGGACTAGCGAACTACAATGAGCAGTTCTTC
>TRBD2|TRBV5-1|TRBJ2-1|NA
CASSPPLAGGPDNEQFF
TGCGCCAGCAGCCCCCCACTAGCGGGAGGGCCGGACAATGAGCAGTTCTTC
>NA|TRBV27|TRBJ1-1|NA
CASSPVVRLNTEAFF
TGTGCCAGCAGTCCCGTCGTCCGTCTGAACACTGAAGCTTTCTTT
>TRBD1|TRBV7-2|TRBJ2-7|NA
CASSRRQGNYEQYF
TGTGCCAGCAGCCGCAGACAGGGGAATTACGAGCAGTACTTC
>NA|TRBV25-1|TRBJ2-3|NA
CASRSPHTQYF
TGTGCCAGCAGGAGCCCTCATACGCAGTATTTT
>NA|TRBV30|TRBJ1-1|few
CAWGQRGAFF
TGTGCCTGGGGACAGCGGGGAGCTTTCTTT
>NA|TRBV2|TRBJ2-7|NA
CASTGSFAYEQYF
TGTGCCAGCACGGGTAGTTTCGCCTACGAGCAGTACTTC